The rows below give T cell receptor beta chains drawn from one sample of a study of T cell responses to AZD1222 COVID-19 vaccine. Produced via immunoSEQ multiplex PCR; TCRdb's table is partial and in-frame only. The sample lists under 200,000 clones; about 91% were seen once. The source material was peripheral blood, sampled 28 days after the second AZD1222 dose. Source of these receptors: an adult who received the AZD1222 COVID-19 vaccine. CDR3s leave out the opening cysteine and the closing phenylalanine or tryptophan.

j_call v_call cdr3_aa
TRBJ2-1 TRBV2 ASSVLAGELGQF
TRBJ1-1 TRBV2 ASMWGVKAF
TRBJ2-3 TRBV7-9 ASSLGGPTDTQY
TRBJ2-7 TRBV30 AWSRAGAGEQY
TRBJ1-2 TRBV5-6 ASSQDRANYGYT
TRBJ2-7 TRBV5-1 ASSLAPPSGPLSYEQY
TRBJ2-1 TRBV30 ASKPTGQSYNEQF
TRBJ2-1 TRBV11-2 ASSPRDNEQF
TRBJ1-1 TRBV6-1 ASSEPGGRRTEAF
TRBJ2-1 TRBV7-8 ASSVLAGARNEQF
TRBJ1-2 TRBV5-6 ASSPDRYYGYT
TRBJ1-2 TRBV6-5 ASSSEDRAGGHGYT
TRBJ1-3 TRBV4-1 ASSPSLTQGAGNTIY
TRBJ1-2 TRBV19 ASSIPDTPNYGYT
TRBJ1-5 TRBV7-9 ASSDDRTPNSNQPQH
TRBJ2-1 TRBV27 ASSFGQGTGNEQF
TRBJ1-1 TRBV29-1 SVVEGGPEAF
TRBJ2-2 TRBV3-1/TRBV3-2 ASSLSTGSLNTGELF
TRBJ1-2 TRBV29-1 SVEGPRQGVYSTYGYT
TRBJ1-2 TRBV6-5 ASTYSGSYGYT
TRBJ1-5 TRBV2 ASSRTGDQPQH
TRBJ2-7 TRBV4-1 ASSQFQGVLSSYEQY
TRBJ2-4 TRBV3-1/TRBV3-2 ASSQKDGHLGAKNIQY
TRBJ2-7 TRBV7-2 ASSSNTGTSGEY
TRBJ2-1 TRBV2 ASSPLAGGYNEQF
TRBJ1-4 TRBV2 ASRGELGELF
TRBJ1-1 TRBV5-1 ASSAQGRHTEAF
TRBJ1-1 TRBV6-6 ASSYPPDGNTEAF
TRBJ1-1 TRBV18 ASSPRGSGNTEAF
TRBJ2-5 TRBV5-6 ASRGTVETQY
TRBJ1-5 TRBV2 ASRRDRAVQPQH
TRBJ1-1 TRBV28 ASSFTQRNTEAF
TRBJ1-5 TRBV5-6 ASSLMAGGLYSNQPQH
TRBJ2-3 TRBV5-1 ASSYEQGVTGGPETDTQY
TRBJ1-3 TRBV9 ASSVSQVNVIY
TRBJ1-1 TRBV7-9 ASSTTLNTEAF
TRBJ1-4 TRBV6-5 ASSYAGLVGKLF
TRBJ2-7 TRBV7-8 ASSLEHGGTYEQY
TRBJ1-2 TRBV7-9 ASRGQGFDGYT
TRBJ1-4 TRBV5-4 ASSLASGQSNEKLF